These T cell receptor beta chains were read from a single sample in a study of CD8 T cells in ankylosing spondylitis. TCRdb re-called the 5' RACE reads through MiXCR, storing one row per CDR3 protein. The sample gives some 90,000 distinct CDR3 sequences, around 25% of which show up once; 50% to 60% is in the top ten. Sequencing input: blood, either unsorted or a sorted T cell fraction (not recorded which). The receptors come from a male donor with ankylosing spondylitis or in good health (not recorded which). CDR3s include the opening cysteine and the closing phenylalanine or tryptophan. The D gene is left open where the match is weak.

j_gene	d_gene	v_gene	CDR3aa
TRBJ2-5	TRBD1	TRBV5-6	CASKGQGSQETQYF
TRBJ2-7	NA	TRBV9	CASSPADSYEQYF
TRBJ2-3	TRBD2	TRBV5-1	CASSLTSGMSTQYF
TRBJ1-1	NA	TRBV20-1	CSADAGAWGMNTEAFF
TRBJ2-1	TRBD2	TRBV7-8	CASSLGPSGRINNEQFF
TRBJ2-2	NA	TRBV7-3	CASSLMGFSTGELFF
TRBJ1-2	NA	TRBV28	CASSVDIGYGYTF
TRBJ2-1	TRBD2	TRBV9	CASSPKLAGDRNEQFF
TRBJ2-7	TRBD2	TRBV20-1	CSASHTSELTYEQYF
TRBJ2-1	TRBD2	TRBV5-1	CASSGRDGGRDEQFF
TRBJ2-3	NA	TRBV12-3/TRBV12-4	CASSFITDTQYF
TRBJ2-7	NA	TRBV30	CAWTSGPAYEQYF
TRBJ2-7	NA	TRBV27	CASSLNGRGYEQYF
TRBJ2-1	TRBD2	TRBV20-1	CSVGGSLISYNEQFF
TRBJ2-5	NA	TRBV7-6	CASSLATNQETQYF
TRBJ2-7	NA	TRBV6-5	CASSSNGQGLQYF
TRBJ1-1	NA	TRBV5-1	CASTSGLNTEAFF
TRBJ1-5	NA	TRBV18	CASSPENQPQHF
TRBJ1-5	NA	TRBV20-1	CSGEVPGAVSYQPQHF
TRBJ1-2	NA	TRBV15	CATSRDLVNYGYTF
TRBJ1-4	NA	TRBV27	CASSSRGLYEKLFF
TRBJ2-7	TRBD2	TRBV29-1	CSVRGTSGYEQYF
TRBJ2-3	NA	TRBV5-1	CASSLAGSRDTQYF
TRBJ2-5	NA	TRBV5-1	CASSLADGLETQYF
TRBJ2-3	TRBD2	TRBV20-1	CSASPPGGSGRGTDTQYF
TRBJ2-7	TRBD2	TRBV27	CASSSRDYGILEQYF
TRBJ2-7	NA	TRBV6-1	CASSVGLLGEQYF
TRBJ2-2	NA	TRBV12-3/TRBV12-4	CASSFRQYTGELFF
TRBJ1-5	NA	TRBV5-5	CASSSWGGNQPQHF
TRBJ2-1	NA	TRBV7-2	CASSSSSYNEQFF
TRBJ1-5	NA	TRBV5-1	CASSLGGSQPQHF
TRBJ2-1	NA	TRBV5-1	CASRARLNNEQFF
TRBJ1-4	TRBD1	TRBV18	CASSPGTGFNEKLFF
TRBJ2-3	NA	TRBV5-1	CASSLANTGGTDTQYF
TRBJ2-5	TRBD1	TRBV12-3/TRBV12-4	CASSFPVGTGEGETQYF